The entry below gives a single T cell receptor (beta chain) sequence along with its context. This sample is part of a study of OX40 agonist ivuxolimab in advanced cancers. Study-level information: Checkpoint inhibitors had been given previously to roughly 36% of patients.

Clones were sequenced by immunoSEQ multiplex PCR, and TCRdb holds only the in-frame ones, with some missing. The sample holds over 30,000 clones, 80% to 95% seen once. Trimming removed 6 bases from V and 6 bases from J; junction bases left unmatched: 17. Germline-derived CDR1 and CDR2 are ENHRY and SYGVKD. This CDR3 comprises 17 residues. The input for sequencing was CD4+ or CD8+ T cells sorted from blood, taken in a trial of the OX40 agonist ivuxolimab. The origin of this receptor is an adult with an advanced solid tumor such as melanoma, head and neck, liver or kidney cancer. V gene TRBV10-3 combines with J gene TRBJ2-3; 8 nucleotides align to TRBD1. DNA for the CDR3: TGTGCCATCAGCGAGGGGCAGGGGGCCCGCCGGGGGGATACGCAGTATTTT. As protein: CAISEGQGARRGDTQYF.